These 3 T cell receptor beta chains originate from one sample sequenced in a study of control samples from healthy donors and cancer patients. Some clones are missing from TCRdb's copy, which holds only in-frame ones; the method was immunoSEQ multiplex PCR. The table lists tens of thousands of clones, 91% of them singletons. The sample taken for sequencing was blood. These receptors were taken from a man aged 25 to 40 in good health.

A single count supports this clone. This chain links TRBV5-1 with TRBJ2-1, with TRBD1 identical over 8 bases. CDR3 length: 17 residues. With 4 bases clipped from V and 4 bases from J, the junction kept 13 bases outside the gene matches. CDR1 and CDR2 (germline): SGHRS, YFSETQ. The CDR3 DNA sequence: TGCGCCAGCAGCCCCTCCCCCGGGACAGGACCTTACAATGAGCAGTTCTTC. Protein: CASSPSPGTGPYNEQFF.

The V call is TRBV28, the J call TRBJ1-1, with 9 nucleotides matching TRBD1. Germline CDR1 and CDR2: MDHEN and SYDVKM. The ends lost 7 bases at V and 1 base at J; junction bases unmatched: 10. This CDR3 has 16 amino acids. Here the CDR3 DNA reads TGTGCCAGCAATTCCGCCCCGGGACAGGGGAACACTGAAGCTTTCTTT. Its translation is CASNSAPGQGNTEAFF.

The chain links TRBV6-5 to TRBJ2-7; D unclear. V was trimmed by 2 bases and J by 0 bases, leaving 14 bases between them. The CDR3 totals 16 residues. Germline lookup yields CDR1 MNHEY and CDR2 SVGAGI. CDR3 in DNA: TGTGCCAGCAGTTACCCTACGATCGGCAGCTCCTACGAGCAGTACTTC. It codes for CASSYPTIGSSYEQYF.